This TCR beta chain was identified in a study of molecular identifiers for immune sequencing clone quantification. The germline V gene has CDR1 DFQATT and CDR2 SNEGSKA (reference sequence). This CDR3 is 13 amino acids long. V was clipped by 6 bases and J by 1 base, with 11 bases between them. TCRdb reprocessed the PCR reads with MiXCR, giving one entry per CDR3 protein. The data contain about half a million distinct CDR3 sequences, 25% of them seen just once; the ten biggest clones take up under 0.8%. The chain recombines TRBV20-1 with TRBJ2-3; D call uncertain. The sample consisted of naive CD8+ T cells from blood, with Jurkat cell RNA spiked in. The subset denotes: FACS-sorted CD8+CD4-CCR7+CD45RA+ naive T cells. The clonotype comes from a human donor in good health. Some libraries in this study had Jurkat cell RNA spiked in. The CDR3 DNA reads TGCAGTGCCATGCCGGTTGGCACAGATACGCAGTATTTT. This codes for CSAMPVGTDTQYF.